The next 5 T cell receptor beta chains were all read from a single sample in a study of blood T cell repertoires in COVID-19. The protocol was immunoSEQ multiplex PCR, while the TCRdb copy is restricted to in-frame clones and leaves out a portion. The data show around 220,000 clones, 75% to 90% seen once. The sequenced sample consisted of PBMCs or T cells enriched from blood (not recorded which). The receptors stem from a woman aged 25-40 years with acute COVID-19.

The rearrangement links TRBV9 to TRBJ1-6, with 8 bases lining up with TRBD1. The CDR3 is 16 amino acids. After removal of 4 bases from V and 0 bases from J, the junction contained 3 bases not matched to a gene. Germline loops: CDR1 SGDLS, CDR2 YYNGEE. CDR3 nucleotide sequence: TGTGCCAGCAGCTCAGGGGGCGCCTCCTATAATTCACCCCTCCACTTT. As protein: CASSSGGASYNSPLHF.

The J gene is TRBJ1-1, the V gene TRBV19, with 7 nucleotides matching TRBD1. V lost 3 bases, J lost 6 bases, and 7 bases stayed unmatched. CDR1 is LNHDA, CDR2 SQIVND, per germline (reference sequence). The CDR3 has 14 residues. The CDR3 is CASSIGGGWSEAFF. The CDR3 bases are TGTGCCAGTAGTATTGGAGGGGGCTGGTCTGAAGCTTTCTTT.

V and J are TRBV7-2 and TRBJ2-7, with a possible D match to TRBD2 (7 bases). The CDR3 is 13 residues long. V was cut by 3 bases and J by 4 bases, with 10 bases left in between. CDR1 is SGHTA, CDR2 FQGNSA, per germline. CDR3 nucleotide sequence: TGTGCCAGCAGCTTGGGGGGGCAGTACGAGCAGTACTTC. Translated: CASSLGGQYEQYF.

The chain couples TRBV3-1 (or the pseudogene TRBV3-2) to TRBJ1-3, with a possible D match to TRBD1 (6 bases). The CDR3 runs to 16 residues. Trimming left V 4 bases short and J 0 bases short, with 13 bases between. CDR1 and CDR2 (germline): LGHDT, YNNKEL (reference sequence). CDR3 in DNA: TGTGCCAGCAGCCGACAGGTCCGTAGCTCTGGAAACACCATATATTTT. Translation gives CASSRQVRSSGNTIYF.

V is TRBV5-8 and J is TRBJ1-1, with 8 bases lining up with TRBD1. V was clipped by 4 bases and J by 2 bases; unmatched bases: 13. The CDR3 consists of 17 residues. Germline lookup yields CDR1 SGHTS and CDR2 YDEGEE. The chain's CDR3 is CASSPPPRQGRNTEAFF. As DNA, the CDR3 is TGTGCCAGCAGCCCACCCCCAAGACAGGGGAGAAACACTGAAGCTTTCTTT.